The clone carrying this TCR beta chain came up once. This record comes from a study of T cell changes during pregnancy in multiple sclerosis. V gave up 5 bases and J gave up 1 base, with 14 bases separating them. From germline, CDR1 is LGHNA and CDR2 YNFKEQ. CDR3 length: 15 amino acids. This table comes from immunoSEQ multiplex PCR, and its TCRdb copy is limited to in-frame clones, with some not included. Of 45,000 to 55,000 clones in the sample, over 75% are singletons; the top ten hold roughly 1.2%. The chain has TRBV4-2 and TRBJ1-2, with no clear D. Specimen: CD4+ T cells from peripheral blood mononuclear cells, collected in the second trimester of pregnancy. The sequence derives from a female donor with multiple sclerosis, enrolled in a pregnancy study. The CDR3 DNA reads as TGTGCCAGCAGCACCCCGGGTGTCGGTAACTATGGCTACACCTTC. It specifies CASSTPGVGNYGYTF.